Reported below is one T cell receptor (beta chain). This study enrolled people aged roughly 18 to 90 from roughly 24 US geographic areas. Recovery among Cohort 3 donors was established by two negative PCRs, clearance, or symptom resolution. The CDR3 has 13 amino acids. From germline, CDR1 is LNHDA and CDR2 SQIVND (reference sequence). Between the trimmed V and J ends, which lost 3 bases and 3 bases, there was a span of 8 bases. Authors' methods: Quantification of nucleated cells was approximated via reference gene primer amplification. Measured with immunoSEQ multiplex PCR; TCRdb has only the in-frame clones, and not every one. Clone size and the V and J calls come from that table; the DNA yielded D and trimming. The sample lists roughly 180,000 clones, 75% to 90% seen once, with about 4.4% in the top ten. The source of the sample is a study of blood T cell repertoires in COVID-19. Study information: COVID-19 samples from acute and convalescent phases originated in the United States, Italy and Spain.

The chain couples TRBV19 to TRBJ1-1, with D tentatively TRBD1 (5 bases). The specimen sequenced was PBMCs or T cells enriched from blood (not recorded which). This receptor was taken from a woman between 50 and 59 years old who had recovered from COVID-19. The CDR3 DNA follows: TGTGCCAGTAGTATTGGGGGGTACACTGAAGCTTTCTTT. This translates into CASSIGGYTEAFF.